The 7 T cell receptor beta chains given below trace back to one sample, sequenced in a study of shared clonotypes between healthy human individuals (dated by TCRdb to about 2020). Library method: the immunoSEQ multiplex PCR assay. As stored in TCRdb, this immuneACCESS dataset retains in-frame rearrangements with V and J assigned. A fraction of the clones does not appear; measured against another copy, unresolved V genes explain less than half of the discrepancy, and the remainder lacks a known reason. The sample contains 1,500,000 or so clones, around 98.5% of them found a single time. About 0.35% of the sample is in the top ten clones. Sequenced: naive CD4+ T cells sorted from blood. This specimen's cell subset or site label, per the study, means: CD45RA+ positively selected. The receptors shown here come from a man aged 25-40 years in good health.

The chain links TRBV28 to TRBJ1-1; 8 bases align to TRBD1. Germline loops: CDR1 MDHEN, CDR2 SYDVKM. The CDR3 has 14 residues. Trimming took 6 bases from V and 1 from J; bases not matched to a gene: 4. The CDR3 spells CASRPGQGNTEAFF. The CDR3 bases are TGTGCCAGCAGACCAGGACAGGGGAACACTGAAGCTTTCTTT.

The chain recombines TRBV29-1 with TRBJ1-2; D ambiguous. The CDR3 is 13 residues long. The V gene lost 7 bases and the J gene lost 2 bases, with 14 bases spanning the gap. In germline, CDR1 is SQVTM, CDR2 ANQGSEA. CDR3 amino acids: CSATSDGNYGYTF. The CDR3 bases are TGCAGCGCCACGTCGGACGGAAACTATGGCTACACCTTC.

The gene calls are TRBV19 and TRBJ2-7, with TRBD1 matching 11 bases. V lost 5 bases and J lost 8; bases outside the gene matches: 5. CDR1 is LNHDA and CDR2 is SQIVND in the germline V gene (reference sequence). This CDR3 is 13 amino acids long. The CDR3 here is CASSPGDRGKQYF. The CDR3 region has the DNA TGTGCCAGTAGTCCTGGGGACAGGGGGAAGCAGTACTTC.

The chain couples TRBV5-1 to TRBJ2-7, with D hard to call. This CDR3 has 15 residues. V lost 4 bases and J 3 bases, leaving 17 bases between the germline ends. CDR1 is SGHRS and CDR2 is YFSETQ in the germline V gene. Here the CDR3 reads CASSDQVYSVYEQYF. As DNA, the CDR3 is TGCGCCAGCAGCGATCAGGTTTATTCTGTCTACGAGCAGTACTTC.

The J gene is TRBJ1-2, the V gene TRBV5-1; 8 bases are a match to TRBD1. The CDR3 sequence is 15 residues long. V lost 0 bases, J lost 4 bases, and 5 bases stayed unmatched. Germline V gene lookup returns CDR1 SGHRS and CDR2 YFSETQ. Here the CDR3 DNA reads TGCGCCAGCAGCTTGGAGATCGGGACAGGCTATGGCTACACCTTC. Protein sequence: CASSLEIGTGYGYTF.

The V call is TRBV5-1, the J call TRBJ1-2, with no clear D. Trimming took 0 bases from V and 2 from J, leaving 8 bases between them. The CDR3 consists of 14 residues. Germline assignment: CDR1 SGHRS and CDR2 YFSETQ. The CDR3 DNA reads as TGCGCCAGCAGCTTGGGTGGCGCCAACTATGGCTACACCTTC. Amino acids: CASSLGGANYGYTF.

This rearrangement joins TRBV5-1 to TRBJ2-1, with 7 nucleotides matching TRBD2. In germline, CDR1 is SGHRS, CDR2 YFSETQ. The CDR3 is 14 amino acids. The junction had 8 bases not matched to a gene; V was cut back by 4 bases and J by 7 bases. The DNA of the CDR3 is TGCGCCAGCAGCGAGACTAGCTTCTCTAATGAGCAGTTCTTC. It yields the protein CASSETSFSNEQFF. The entire variable domain, with the rest obtained from reference TRBV5-1 and TRBJ2-1, is as follows: KAGVTQTPRYLIKTRGQQVTLSCSPISGHRSVSWYQQTPGQGLQFLFEYFSETQRNKGNFPGRFSGRQFSNSRSEMNVSTLELGDSALYLCASSETSFSNEQFFGPGTRLTVL.